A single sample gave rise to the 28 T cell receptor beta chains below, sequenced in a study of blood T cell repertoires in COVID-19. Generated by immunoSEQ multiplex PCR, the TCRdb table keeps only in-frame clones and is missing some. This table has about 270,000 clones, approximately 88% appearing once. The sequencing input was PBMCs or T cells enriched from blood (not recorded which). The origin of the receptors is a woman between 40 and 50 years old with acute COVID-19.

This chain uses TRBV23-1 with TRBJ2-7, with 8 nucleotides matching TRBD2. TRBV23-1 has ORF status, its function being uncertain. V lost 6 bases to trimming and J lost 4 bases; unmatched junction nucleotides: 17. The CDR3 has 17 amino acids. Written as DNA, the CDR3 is TGCGCCAGCAGCGGAGACCTGCGGGCTAGCGGGCGTTACGAGCAGTACGTC. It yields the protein CASSGDLRASGRYEQYV.

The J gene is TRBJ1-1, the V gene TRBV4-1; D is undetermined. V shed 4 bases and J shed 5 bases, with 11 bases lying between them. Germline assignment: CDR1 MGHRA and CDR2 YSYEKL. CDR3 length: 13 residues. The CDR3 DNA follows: TGCGCCAGCAGCCCTGCGGGGTGGACTGAAGCTTTCTTT. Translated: CASSPAGWTEAFF.

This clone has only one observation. The CDR3 here is CASRPGLATTYEQYF. The CDR3 DNA is TGCGCCAGCAGGCCTGGGCTAGCGACGACCTACGAGCAGTACTTC. The chain employs TRBV5-1 and TRBJ2-7; D is perhaps TRBD2 (6 bases). Germline V CDR1 and CDR2: SGHRS, YFSETQ. The CDR3 runs to 15 residues. Trimming shortened V by 5 bases and J by 2 bases, and 17 bases separated the two germline ends.

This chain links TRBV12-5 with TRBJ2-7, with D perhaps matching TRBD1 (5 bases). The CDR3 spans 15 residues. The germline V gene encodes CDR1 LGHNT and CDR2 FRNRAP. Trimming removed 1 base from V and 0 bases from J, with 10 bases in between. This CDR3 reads CASGLERGSSYEQYV. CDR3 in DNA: TGTGCTAGTGGTTTGGAAAGGGGAAGCTCCTACGAGCAGTACGTC.

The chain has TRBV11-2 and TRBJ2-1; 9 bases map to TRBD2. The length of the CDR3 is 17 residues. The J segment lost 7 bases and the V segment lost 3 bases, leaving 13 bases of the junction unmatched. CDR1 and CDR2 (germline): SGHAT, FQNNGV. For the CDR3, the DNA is TGTGCCAGCAGCTTGGCCGGGACTAGCAGATGGGGGAATGAGCAGTTCTTC. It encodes CASSLAGTSRWGNEQFF.

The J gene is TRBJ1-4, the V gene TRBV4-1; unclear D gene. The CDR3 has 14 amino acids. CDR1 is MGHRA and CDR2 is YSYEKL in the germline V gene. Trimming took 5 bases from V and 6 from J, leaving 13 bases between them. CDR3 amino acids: CASSGPGSYEKLFF. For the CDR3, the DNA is TGCGCCAGCAGCGGGCCGGGGAGTTATGAAAAACTGTTTTTT.

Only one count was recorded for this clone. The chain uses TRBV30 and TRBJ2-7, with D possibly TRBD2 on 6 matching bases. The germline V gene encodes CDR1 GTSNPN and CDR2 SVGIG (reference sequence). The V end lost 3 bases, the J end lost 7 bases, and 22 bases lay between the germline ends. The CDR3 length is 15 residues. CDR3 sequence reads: CAWSPGGSPSSEQYV. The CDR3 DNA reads TGTGCCTGGAGCCCCGGGGGATCTCCCTCTAGTGAGCAGTACGTC.

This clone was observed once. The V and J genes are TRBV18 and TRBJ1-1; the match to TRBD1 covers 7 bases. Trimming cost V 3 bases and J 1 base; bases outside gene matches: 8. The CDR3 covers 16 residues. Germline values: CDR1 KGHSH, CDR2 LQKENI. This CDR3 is CASSPIQGIRNTEAFF. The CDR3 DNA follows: TGTGCCAGCTCACCTATACAGGGGATAAGGAACACTGAAGCTTTCTTT.

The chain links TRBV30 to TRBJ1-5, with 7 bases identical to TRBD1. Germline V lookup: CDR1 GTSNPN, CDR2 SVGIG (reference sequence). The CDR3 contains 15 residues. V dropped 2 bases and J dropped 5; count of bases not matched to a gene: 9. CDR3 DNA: TGTGCCTGGAGTCCTTCGAGAAGGGGGCATCAGCCCCAGCATTTT. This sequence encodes CAWSPSRRGHQPQHF.

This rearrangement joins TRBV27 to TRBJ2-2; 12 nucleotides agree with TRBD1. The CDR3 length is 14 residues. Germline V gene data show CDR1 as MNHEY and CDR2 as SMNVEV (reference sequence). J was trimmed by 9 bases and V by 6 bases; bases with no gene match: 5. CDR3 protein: CASRPGTGGRELFF. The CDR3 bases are TGTGCCAGCAGGCCCGGGACAGGGGGCCGGGAGCTGTTTTTT.

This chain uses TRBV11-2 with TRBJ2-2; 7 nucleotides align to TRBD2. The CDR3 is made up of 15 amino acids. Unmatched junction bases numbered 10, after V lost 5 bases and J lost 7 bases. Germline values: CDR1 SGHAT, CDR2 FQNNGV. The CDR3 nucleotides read TGTGCCAGCAGCCCGGTGGGAGGGAGCGACGGGGAGCTGTTTTTT. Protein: CASSPVGGSDGELFF. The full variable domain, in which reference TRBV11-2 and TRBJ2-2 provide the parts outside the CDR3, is EAGVAQSPRYKIIEKRQSVAFWCNPISGHATLYWYQQILGQGPKLLIQFQNNGVVDDSQLPKDRFSAERLKGVDSTLKIQPAKLEDSAVYLCASSPVGGSDGELFFGEGSRLTVL.

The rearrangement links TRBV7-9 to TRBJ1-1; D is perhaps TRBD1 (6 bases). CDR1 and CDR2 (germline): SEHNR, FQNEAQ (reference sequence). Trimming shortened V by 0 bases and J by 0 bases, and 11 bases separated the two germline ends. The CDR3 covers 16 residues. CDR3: CASSLADSRLNTEAFF. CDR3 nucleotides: TGTGCCAGCAGCTTAGCGGACAGCAGATTGAACACTGAAGCTTTCTTT.

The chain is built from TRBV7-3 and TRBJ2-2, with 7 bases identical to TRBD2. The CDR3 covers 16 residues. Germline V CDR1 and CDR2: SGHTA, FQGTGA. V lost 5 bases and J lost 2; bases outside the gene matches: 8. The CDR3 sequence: CASSQSGTLNTGELFF. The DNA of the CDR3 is TGTGCCAGCAGCCAAAGCGGGACTTTAAACACCGGGGAGCTGTTTTTT.

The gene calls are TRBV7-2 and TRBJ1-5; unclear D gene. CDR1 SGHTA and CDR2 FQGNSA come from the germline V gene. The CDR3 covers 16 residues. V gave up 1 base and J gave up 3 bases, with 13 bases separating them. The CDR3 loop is CASSLVSLSPNQPQHF. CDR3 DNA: TGTGCCAGCAGCTTAGTGTCCCTCTCCCCCAATCAGCCCCAGCATTTT.

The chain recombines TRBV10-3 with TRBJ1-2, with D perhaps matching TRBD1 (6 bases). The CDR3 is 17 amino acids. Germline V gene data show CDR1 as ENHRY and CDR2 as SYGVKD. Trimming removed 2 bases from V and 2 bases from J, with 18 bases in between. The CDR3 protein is CAISESTGRGRNYGYTF. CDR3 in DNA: TGTGCCATCAGTGAGAGTACAGGGAGGGGACGAAACTATGGCTACACCTTC.

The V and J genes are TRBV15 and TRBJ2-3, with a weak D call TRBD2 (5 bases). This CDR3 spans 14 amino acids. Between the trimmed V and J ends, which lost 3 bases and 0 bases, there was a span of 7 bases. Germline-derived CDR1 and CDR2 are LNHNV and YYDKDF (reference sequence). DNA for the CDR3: TGTGCCACCAGCAGGCGGGCTAGCACAGATACGCAGTATTTT. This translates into CATSRRASTDTQYF.

Here the CDR3 DNA reads TGTGCCAGCAGCGTTCGGGACAGCCAAGAGACCCAGTACTTC. This codes for CASSVRDSQETQYF. This chain links TRBV7-2 with TRBJ2-5, with 7 nucleotides matching TRBD1. The CDR3 has 14 amino acids. After removal of 5 bases from V and 1 base from J, the junction contained 4 bases not matched to a gene. Germline V CDR1 and CDR2: SGHTA, FQGNSA.

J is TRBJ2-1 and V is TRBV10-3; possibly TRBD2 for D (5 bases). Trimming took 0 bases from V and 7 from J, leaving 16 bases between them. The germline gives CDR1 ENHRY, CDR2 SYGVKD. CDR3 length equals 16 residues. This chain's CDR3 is CAISESTWEQFNEQFF. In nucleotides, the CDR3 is TGTGCCATCAGTGAGTCGACGTGGGAGCAGTTTAATGAGCAGTTCTTC.

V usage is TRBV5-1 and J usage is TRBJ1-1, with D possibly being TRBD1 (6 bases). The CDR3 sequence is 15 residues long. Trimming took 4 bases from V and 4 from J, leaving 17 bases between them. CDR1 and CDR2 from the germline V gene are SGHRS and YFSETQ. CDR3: CASSVSDSLSTEAFF. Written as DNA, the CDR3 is TGCGCCAGCAGCGTTTCGGACAGCCTAAGCACTGAAGCTTTCTTT. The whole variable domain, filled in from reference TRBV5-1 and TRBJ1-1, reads KAGVTQTPRYLIKTRGQQVTLSCSPISGHRSVSWYQQTPGQGLQFLFEYFSETQRNKGNFPGRFSGRQFSNSRSEMNVSTLELGDSALYLCASSVSDSLSTEAFFGQGTRLTVV.

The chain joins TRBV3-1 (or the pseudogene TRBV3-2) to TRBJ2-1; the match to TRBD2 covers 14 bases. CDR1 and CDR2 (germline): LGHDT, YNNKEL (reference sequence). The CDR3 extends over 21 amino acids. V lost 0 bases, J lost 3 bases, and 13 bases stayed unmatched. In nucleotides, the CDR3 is TGTGCCAGCAGCCAAGATTCATCGACTAGCGGGAGGGGGATAGGCTACAATGAGCAGTTCTTC. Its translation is CASSQDSSTSGRGIGYNEQFF.

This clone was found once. The CDR3 protein is CASSPGTASSYEQYF. The CDR3 DNA follows: TGTGCCAGCAGTCCAGGGACAGCAAGCTCCTACGAGCAGTACTTC. The rearrangement links TRBV28 to TRBJ2-7; 7 bases line up with TRBD1. Unmatched junction bases numbered 7, after V lost 5 bases and J lost 0 bases. This CDR3 is built from 15 residues. CDR1 and CDR2 from the germline V gene are MDHEN and SYDVKM.

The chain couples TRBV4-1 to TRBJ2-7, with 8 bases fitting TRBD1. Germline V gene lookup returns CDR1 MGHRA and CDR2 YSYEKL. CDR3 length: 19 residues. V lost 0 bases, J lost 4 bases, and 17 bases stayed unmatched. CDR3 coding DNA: TGCGCCAGCAGCCAAGAGGGGGGACTTGGACAGGGCTCCCCATACGAGCAGTACGTC. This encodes CASSQEGGLGQGSPYEQYV.

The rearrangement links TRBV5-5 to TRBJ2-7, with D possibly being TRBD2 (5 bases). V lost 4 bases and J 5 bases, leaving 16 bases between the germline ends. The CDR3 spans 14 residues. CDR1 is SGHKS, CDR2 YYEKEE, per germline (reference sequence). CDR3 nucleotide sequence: TGTGCCAGCAGCCCCGGACTTTCTAGCCACGAGCAGTACTTC. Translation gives CASSPGLSSHEQYF.

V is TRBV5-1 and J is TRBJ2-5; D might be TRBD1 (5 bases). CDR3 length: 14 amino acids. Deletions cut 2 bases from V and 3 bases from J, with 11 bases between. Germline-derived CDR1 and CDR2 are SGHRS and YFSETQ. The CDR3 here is CASSFLPGKETQYF. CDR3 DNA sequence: TGCGCCAGCAGCTTTTTGCCAGGGAAAGAGACCCAGTACTTC.

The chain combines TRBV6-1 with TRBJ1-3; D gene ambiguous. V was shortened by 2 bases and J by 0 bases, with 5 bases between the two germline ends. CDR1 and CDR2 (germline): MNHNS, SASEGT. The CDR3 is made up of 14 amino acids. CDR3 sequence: CASSETYSGNTIYF. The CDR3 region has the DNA TGTGCCAGCAGTGAAACCTACTCTGGAAACACCATATATTTT.

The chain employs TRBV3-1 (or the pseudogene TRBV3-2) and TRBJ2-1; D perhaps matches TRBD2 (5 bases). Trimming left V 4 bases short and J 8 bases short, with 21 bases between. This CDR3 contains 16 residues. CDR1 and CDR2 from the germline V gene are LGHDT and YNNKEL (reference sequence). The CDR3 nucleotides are TGTGCCAGCAGCCTGTCGGCGGTTGGGAGAAGTTATGAGCAGTTCTTC. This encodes CASSLSAVGRSYEQFF.

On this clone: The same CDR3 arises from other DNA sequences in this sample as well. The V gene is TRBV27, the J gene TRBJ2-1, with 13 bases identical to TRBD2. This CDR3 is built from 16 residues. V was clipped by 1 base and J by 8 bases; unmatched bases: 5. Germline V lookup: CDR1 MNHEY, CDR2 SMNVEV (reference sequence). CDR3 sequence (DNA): TGTGCCAGCAGTTTATTACTAGCGGGAGGGCCCGATGAGCAGTTCTTC. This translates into CASSLLLAGGPDEQFF.

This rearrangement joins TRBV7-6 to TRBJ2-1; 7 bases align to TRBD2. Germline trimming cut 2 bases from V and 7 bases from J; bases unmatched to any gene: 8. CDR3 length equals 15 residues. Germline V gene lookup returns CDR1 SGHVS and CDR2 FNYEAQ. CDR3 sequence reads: CASSLSTAGANEQFF. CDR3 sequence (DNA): TGTGCCAGCAGCTTATCTACGGCGGGAGCGAATGAGCAGTTCTTC.